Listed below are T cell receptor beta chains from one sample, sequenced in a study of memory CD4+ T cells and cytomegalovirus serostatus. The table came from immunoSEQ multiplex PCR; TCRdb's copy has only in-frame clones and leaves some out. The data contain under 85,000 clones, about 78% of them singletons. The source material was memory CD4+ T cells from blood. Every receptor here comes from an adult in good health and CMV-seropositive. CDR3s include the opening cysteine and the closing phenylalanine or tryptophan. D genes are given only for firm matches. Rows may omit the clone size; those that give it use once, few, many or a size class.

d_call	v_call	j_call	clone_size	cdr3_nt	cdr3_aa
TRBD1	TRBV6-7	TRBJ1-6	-	TGTGCCCCTTCGTCGGACAGGGAACTGAGCTCCTATAATTCACCCCTCCACTTT	CAPSSDRELSSYNSPLHF
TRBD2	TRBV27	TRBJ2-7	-	TGTGCCAGCAGTTTATTAGCGGGGGGCGACGAGCAGTACTTC	CASSLLAGGDEQYF
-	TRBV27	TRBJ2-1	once	TGTGCCAGCAGTTTATCACGGGGATACAATGAGCAGTTCTTC	CASSLSRGYNEQFF
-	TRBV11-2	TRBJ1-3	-	TGTGCCAGCAGCCCCGAGGTCAGGGGAAACACCATATATTTT	CASSPEVRGNTIYF
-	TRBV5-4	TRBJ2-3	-	TGTGCCAGCAGCCGCCGGGACCCCACAGATACGCAGTATTTT	CASSRRDPTDTQYF
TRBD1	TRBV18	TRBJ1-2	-	TGTGCCAGCTCACCGTTGGGACAGGGGAATTTGGGGGACTATGGCTACACCTTC	CASSPLGQGNLGDYGYTF
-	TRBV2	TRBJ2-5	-	TGTGCCAGCAGAGTACTAGTAGGGGAGACCCAGTACTTC	CASRVLVGETQYF
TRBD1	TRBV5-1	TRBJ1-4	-	TGCGCCAGCAGCCAGGACAGGATTAATGAAAAACTGTTTTTT	CASSQDRINEKLFF
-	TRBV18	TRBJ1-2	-	TGTGCCAGCTCACCAGGAGAGGTGGTGAAGGGCTACACCTTC	CASSPGEVVKGYTF
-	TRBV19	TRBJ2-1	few	TGTGCCAGCTCGGGGGTGGAACAGTTCTTC	CASSGVEQFF
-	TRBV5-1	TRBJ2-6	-	TGCGCCAGCAGCCCACGGGGGTCGGCAGAGGCTGGGGCCAACGTCCTGACTTTC	CASSPRGSAEAGANVLTF
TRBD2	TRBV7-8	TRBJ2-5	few	TGTGCCAGCAGCCTTAGCGGGAGTGCAGGGACCCAGTACTTC	CASSLSGSAGTQYF
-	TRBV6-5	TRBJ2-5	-	TGTGCCAGCAGAGAGGGGGGGCGGGAGACCCAGTACTTC	CASREGGRETQYF
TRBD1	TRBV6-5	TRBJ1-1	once	TGTGCCACCACCGCAGGGGGGCTGAACACTGAAGCTTTCTTT	CATTAGGLNTEAFF
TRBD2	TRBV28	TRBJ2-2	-	TGTGCCAGCACAGCGGGGGGCTACACCGGGGAGCTGTTTTTT	CASTAGGYTGELFF
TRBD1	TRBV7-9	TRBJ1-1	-	TGTGCCAGCAGCTTTATGGGACAGGGAGGGACTGAAGCTTTCTTT	CASSFMGQGGTEAFF
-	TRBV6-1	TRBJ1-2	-	TGTGCCAGCAGTGAGGCGGAAAGGGACACCTTC	CASSEAERDTF
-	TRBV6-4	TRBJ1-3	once	TGTGCCAGCAGTGAGATGCACGGGGGGCAGTATGCTGGAAACACCATATATTTT	CASSEMHGGQYAGNTIYF